This T cell receptor (beta chain) was recorded in a study of T cell clones after liver transplantation. The table lists this clone with a few counts. The CDR3 sequence is 15 residues long. V was clipped by 4 bases and J by 8 bases; unmatched bases: 12. Germline assignment: CDR1 SGHRS and CDR2 YFSETQ. TCRdb's table, derived via immunoSEQ multiplex PCR, lists solely in-frame clones and lacks some. The sample shows about 74,000 clones, 80% of them seen only once. The source material was CD4+ T cells from blood, sampled before liver transplant. This clonotype was sampled from a human donor who received a liver transplant. The chain couples TRBV5-1 to TRBJ2-1; TRBD2 matches at 7 bases. The CDR3 spells CASSRTAGEGHEQFF. The CDR3 nucleotides read TGCGCCAGCAGCCGGACGGCGGGAGAAGGGCATGAGCAGTTCTTC.